This TCR beta chain was identified in a study of CD8 T cells in ankylosing spondylitis. Study results and caveats: Disease-linked clones reportedly showed significant enrichment in matched ankylosing spondylitis synovial fluid. Before this, some motif variants had been reported in reactive arthritis synovial fluid and blood.

TCRdb independently ran MiXCR on the 5' RACE reads; one entry per CDR3 protein. The top ten clones hold roughly 8.3% of a sample with 310,000 or so distinct CDR3 sequences, 20% of them seen once. On this clonotype: The antigen remains undetermined.

The CDR3 sequence is 15 residues long. Trimming removed 0 bases from V and 7 bases from J; junction bases left unmatched: 4. Germline V CDR1 and CDR2: SGHRS, YFSETQ. The clonotype originates from a male donor with ankylosing spondylitis or in good health (not recorded which). The chain combines TRBV5-1 with TRBJ2-3; TRBD1 matches at 11 bases. Source material: blood, either unsorted or a sorted T cell fraction (not recorded which). This CDR3 is CASSLEGQGANTQYF. The DNA of the CDR3 is TGCGCCAGCAGCTTGGAAGGACAGGGGGCAAATACGCAGTATTTT. Drawing the rest from reference TRBV5-1 and TRBJ2-3, the complete variable domain is KAGVTQTPRYLIKTRGQQVTLSCSPISGHRSVSWYQQTPGQGLQFLFEYFSETQRNKGNFPGRFSGRQFSNSRSEMNVSTLELGDSALYLCASSLEGQGANTQYFGPGTRLTVL.